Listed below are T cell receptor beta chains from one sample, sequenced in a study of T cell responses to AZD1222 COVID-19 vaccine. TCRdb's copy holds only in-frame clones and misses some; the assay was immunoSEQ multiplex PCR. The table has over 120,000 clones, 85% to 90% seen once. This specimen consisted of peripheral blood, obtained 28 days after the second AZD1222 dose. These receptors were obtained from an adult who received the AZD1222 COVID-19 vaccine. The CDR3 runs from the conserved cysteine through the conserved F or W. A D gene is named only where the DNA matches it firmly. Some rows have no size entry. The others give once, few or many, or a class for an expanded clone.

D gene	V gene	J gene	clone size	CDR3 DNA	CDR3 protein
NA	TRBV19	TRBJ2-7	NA	TGTGCCAGTAGTGCCTCCTACGAGCAGTACTTC	CASSASYEQYF
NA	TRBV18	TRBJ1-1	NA	TGTGCCAGCTCCCCGAACGGACCGGGGAGGTTGGGGAACACTGAAGCTTTCTTT	CASSPNGPGRLGNTEAFF
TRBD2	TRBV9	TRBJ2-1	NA	TGTGCCAGCAGCGTAACGATGGCGACTAGCGTCCCCAATGAGCAGTTCTTC	CASSVTMATSVPNEQFF
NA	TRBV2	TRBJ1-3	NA	TGTGCCAGCAGTGAAGAGACACCGGCGATCTCTGGAAACACCATATATTTT	CASSEETPAISGNTIYF
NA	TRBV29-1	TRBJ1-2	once	TGCAGCGTTTTTGGGGATGGCTACACCTTC	CSVFGDGYTF
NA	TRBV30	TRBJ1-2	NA	TGTGCCTGGGGGCGAGACAGGCCGATGGGCTACACCTTC	CAWGRDRPMGYTF
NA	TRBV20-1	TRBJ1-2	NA	TGCATAGGGGCCACCGAATATGGCTACACCTTC	CIGATEYGYTF
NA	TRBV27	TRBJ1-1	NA	TGTGCCAGCAGTTTACTGCCTGGCACTGAAGCTTTCTTT	CASSLLPGTEAFF
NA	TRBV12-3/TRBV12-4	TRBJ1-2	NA	TGTGCCAGCAGCTCGGACAGCTATGGCTACACCTTC	CASSSDSYGYTF
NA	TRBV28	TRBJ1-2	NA	TGTGCCAGCAGTTTAAGGGGGTATTACGTCCCTGACTATGGCTACACCTTC	CASSLRGYYVPDYGYTF
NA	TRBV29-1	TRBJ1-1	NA	TGCAGCGTTGGGGGAGGGATGGATGAAGCTTTCTTT	CSVGGGMDEAFF
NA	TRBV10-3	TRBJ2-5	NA	TGTGCCATCAGTGAGTCGGAGGTTGGGACCCAGTACTTC	CAISESEVGTQYF